This TCR beta chain was profiled in a study of naive and memory T cell subsets. Findings of the study overall: A clonotype means one alpha or beta sequence, not an alpha/beta pair.

This clonotype was seen a handful of times. Its antigen is not identified. An equimolar mix of two oligonucleotides served as the beta constant-region primer for TRBC1 and TRBC2. The ligated cDNA underwent four PCR rounds using SP2 and nested alpha and beta constant-region primers. TCRdb re-called the UMI-ligation and nested PCR reads through MiXCR, storing one row per CDR3 protein. In the table there are around 110,000 distinct CDR3 sequences, 36% of which are singletons. With V trimmed by 3 bases and J by 7 bases, 10 bases remained unmatched. Germline values: CDR1 SGHTA, CDR2 FQGNSA. The CDR3 is 16 residues long.

Sequencing used central memory CD4+ T cells from blood. The receptor was isolated from a human donor in good health. The chain couples TRBV7-2 to TRBJ2-1; 9 positions match TRBD1. In nucleotides, the CDR3 is TGTGCCAGCAGCTTGATCCGGGGGACAGGGTGGAATGAGCAGTTCTTC. Residues: CASSLIRGTGWNEQFF. Complete variable domain (other parts from reference TRBV7-2 and TRBJ2-1): GAGVSQSPSNKVTEKGKDVELRCDPISGHTALYWYRQSLGQGLEFLIYFQGNSAPDKSGLPSDRFSAERTGGSVSTLTIQRTQQEDSAVYLCASSLIRGTGWNEQFFGPGTRLTVL.